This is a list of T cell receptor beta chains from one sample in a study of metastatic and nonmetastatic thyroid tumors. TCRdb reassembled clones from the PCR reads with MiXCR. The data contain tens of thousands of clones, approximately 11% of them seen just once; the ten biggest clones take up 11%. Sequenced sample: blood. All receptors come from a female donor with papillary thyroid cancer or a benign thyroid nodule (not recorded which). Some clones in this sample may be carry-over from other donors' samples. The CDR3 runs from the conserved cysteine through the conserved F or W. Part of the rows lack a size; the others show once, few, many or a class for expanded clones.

CASSLESYRYPDTQYF,TRBV5-6,TRBJ2-3,many
CASSFFAGRSPDTGELFF,TRBV19,TRBJ2-2,many
CASSPIGGLGNTIYF,TRBV14,TRBJ1-3,many
CASSYATSGRLQETQYF,TRBV6-2/TRBV6-3,TRBJ2-5,many
CASSSQDSNQPQHF,TRBV12-3/TRBV12-4,TRBJ1-5,many
CATSRDRLNTEAFF,TRBV15,TRBJ1-1,many
CAWSGRRGHHTGELFF,TRBV30,TRBJ2-2,many
CASSVTVGLAGYEQFF,TRBV9,TRBJ2-1,many
CASRQSTDTQYF,TRBV2,TRBJ2-3,many
CASSLGSVPNTGELFF,TRBV5-8,TRBJ2-2,.
CSARRGERVEQYF,TRBV20-1,TRBJ2-7,.
CAWSLFRTLNTGELFF,TRBV30,TRBJ2-2,.
CARSYSGGRDARPGERFF,TRBV6-2/TRBV6-3,TRBJ2-1,.
CAISGGSYNEQFF,TRBV10-3,TRBJ2-1,many
CASSVLQGRGVAKNIQYF,TRBV11-1,TRBJ2-4,few
CSARDRGQKGYTF,TRBV20-1,TRBJ1-2,.
CASSEAGRGEQYF,TRBV2,TRBJ2-7,many
CASSYDRGRNTEAFF,TRBV6-5,TRBJ1-1,many
CASSFGQGDYGYTF,TRBV27,TRBJ1-2,few
CASEGARGTQYF,TRBV6-1,TRBJ2-3,many
CASSRGEGSETQYF,TRBV18,TRBJ2-5,many
CASSLGRGQGVAKNIQYF,TRBV11-2,TRBJ2-4,many